The entry below describes one TCR beta chain. This clonotype appeared a single time. The antigen it binds to is not known. No base-level quality is on record; no much larger clone is a single base apart. A solitary read yields weak support. This record belongs to a study of T-cell memory formation after mild COVID-19 (dated by TCRdb to about 2021). For context, the study as a whole: Most TCR sequence clusters were specific to one of the two donors. In a couple of donors, T-cell clones that expanded and contracted after mild COVID-19 were tracked by sequencing TCRalpha and TCRbeta repertoires over time. The cohort was made up of two young adult volunteers, one female and one male, who were previously healthy. Results and caveats for the whole study, not just this receptor: Some responding clones were detected in pre-infection memory, which suggested that pre-existing cross-reactive memory T cells had joined the SARS-CoV-2 response. Contracting CD4+ clones appeared mostly in the CM and EM memory subsets, whereas CD8+ clones were enriched in EMRA. SARS-CoV-2 specificity of the second-wave clones peaking on day 37 was not confirmed. Only a couple of mild cases were covered in the study, and larger cohorts including severe cases with pre-infection samples were considered necessary. From day 15 to 85, contracting clones showed balanced CD4/CD8 phenotypes, whereas a second wave of clones that expanded from day 15 to 37 leaned towards CD4+.

The CDR3 contains 16 residues, cysteine and phenylalanine counted. Kept here is only the CDR3 DNA, which spans 48 bases and is read in frame from base 1. As encoded in the germline V gene, CDR1 is SGHTA while CDR2 is FQGNSA. The trim is 5 bases for V and 4 bases for J, with a gap of 15 bases between the germline ends. This sample was sequenced with an Illumina NovaSeq 6000. TCRalpha and TCRbeta cDNA libraries were constructed by 5'RACE with constant-segment primers, with sample barcodes and unique molecular identifiers being introduced. RNA was extracted from every sample with Trizol reagent. Library amplification was performed in two PCR steps, and a second sample barcode and Illumina TruSeq adapters were introduced in the second step. Sequencing of libraries was performed on an Illumina NovaSeq with 2 x 150 bp paired-end reads. The authors processed their data as follows. With migec v1.2.7, reads were demultiplexed and then collapsed into UMI-guided consensus sequences. With mixcr v2.1.11, UMI consensuses were aligned to TRA and TRB V and J templates and assembled into clonotypes. Expanded or contracted clonotypes were those called significant by both edgeR and NoisET, with noise models trained on biological replicates. edgeR calls used a false discovery rate-adjusted p below 0.01 and a log2 fold-change threshold of 1. As an exploratory analysis of dynamics, max-normalized trajectories of the 1000 most abundant clonotypes were examined with PCA combined with hierarchical clustering. Separately sequenced CD4+ and CD8+ repertoires were used to assign the CD4 or CD8 phenotype of responding clones. The public reads were reprocessed in TCRdb via fastp at Q25 and MiXCR, keeping in-frame beta chains. Each CDR3 protein appears once, grouped with its most common genes and DNA. V and J calls and clone size were set by TCRdb, not the authors. This sample lists about 170,000 distinct CDR3 sequences; 13% were detected once. Of the sample, 2.5% to 3.5% is held by the ten largest clones.

PBMCs were isolated by Ficoll-Paque density gradient centrifugation. The V and J genes are TRBV7-2 and TRBJ2-6; the D gene identity is not certain. Sequenced input: PBMCs or a T cell subset sorted from them (not recorded which). This clonotype originated in a man aged 18-30 years who had mild COVID-19 (a few samples of this study predate the infection). The sample titles of this study are shuffled in the database, so cell type and time point are left out; the donor was told from shared clones. The CDR3 protein is CASSPDGSAGANVLTF. The sequenced DNA is TGTGCCAGCAGCCCTGACGGATCAGCAGGGGCCAACGTCCTGACTTTC.